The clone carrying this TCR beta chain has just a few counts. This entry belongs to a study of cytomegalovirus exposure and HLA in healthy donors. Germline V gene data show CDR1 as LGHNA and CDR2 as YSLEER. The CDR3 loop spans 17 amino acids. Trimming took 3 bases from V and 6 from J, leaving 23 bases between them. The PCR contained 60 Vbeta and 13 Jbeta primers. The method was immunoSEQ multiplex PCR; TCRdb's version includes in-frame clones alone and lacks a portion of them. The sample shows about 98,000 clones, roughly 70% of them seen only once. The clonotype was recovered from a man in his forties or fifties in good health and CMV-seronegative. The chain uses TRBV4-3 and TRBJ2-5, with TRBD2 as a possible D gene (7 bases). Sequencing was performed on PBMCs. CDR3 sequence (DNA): TGCGCCAGCAGCCAGGGCGGCGGGGGCATTTCGGGAAAGACCCAGTACTTC. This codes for CASSQGGGGISGKTQYF.